Listed below are T cell receptor beta chains from one sample, sequenced in a study of regulatory T cells in long-lasting Graves disease. One entry per CDR3 protein, called by TCRdb with MiXCR from the multiplex PCR reads. The profile covers about 290,000 distinct CDR3 sequences, with under 25% appearing a single time and around 50% taken by the ten largest. The sequencing used peripheral blood mononuclear cells (PBMCs), collected when the disease was refractory, from a patient treated with antithyroid drugs. These receptors were collected from a female donor with Graves disease. CDR3s include the opening cysteine and the closing phenylalanine or tryptophan. D genes are given only for firm matches. Clone size is shown for a subset of rows, as once, few, many or a class of expanded clone.

J | D | size | V | DNA | CDR3
TRBJ1-5 | - | - | TRBV29-1 | TGCAGCGTTATCGGGTCTACGGATCAGCCCCAGCATTTT | CSVIGSTDQPQHF
TRBJ2-1 | TRBD2 | - | TRBV16 | TGTGCCAGCAGCCAATCGACTAGCGGGACTATTGGGCAGTTCTTC | CASSQSTSGTIGQFF
TRBJ2-5 | - | - | TRBV20-1 | TGCAGTGCTAGTAAGGCCAGGGAGTATGGGTTTGGGGAGACCCAGTACTTC | CSASKAREYGFGETQYF
TRBJ2-7 | - | few | TRBV6-2/TRBV6-3 | TGTGCCAGCAGTTACTCGAGGGATTACTACGAGCAGTACTTC | CASSYSRDYYEQYF
TRBJ2-1 | TRBD2 | once | TRBV7-2 | TGTGCCAGCAGCCTAACCCGGACTAGCGGGAGCAATGAGCAGTTCTTC | CASSLTRTSGSNEQFF
TRBJ2-4 | - | - | TRBV7-2 | TGTGCCAGCAGCTTAGGGTTACTAGCCAAAAACATTCAGTACTTC | CASSLGLLAKNIQYF
TRBJ1-1 | TRBD1 | many | TRBV28 | TGTGCCAGCAGCCCGACAGGGCTCAAAATGACGGGGACTGAAGCTTTCTTT | CASSPTGLKMTGTEAFF
TRBJ1-2 | - | many | TRBV6-2/TRBV6-3 | TGTGCCAGCAGTTATTCCAGGGACTATGGCTACACCTTC | CASSYSRDYGYTF
TRBJ2-5 | - | - | TRBV7-6 | TGTGCCAGCAGCCCTCGAGGGGGGATCGGGGGACAAGAGACCCAGTACTTC | CASSPRGGIGGQETQYF
TRBJ2-2 | - | - | TRBV12-3/TRBV12-4 | TGTGCCAGCAGCTCCCTCAGGGGGGCCAACACCGGGGAGCTGTTTTTT | CASSSLRGANTGELFF
TRBJ2-1 | TRBD1 | - | TRBV7-2 | TGTGCCAGCAGCTTAGTGGTAGGGGGCATTTCCTACAATGAGCAGTTCTTC | CASSLVVGGISYNEQFF
TRBJ2-7 | TRBD2 | many | TRBV28 | TGTGCCAGCAGTTCCTGGACTAGCGGGAGCTACGAGCAGTACTTC | CASSSWTSGSYEQYF
TRBJ2-5 | - | many | TRBV7-6 | TGTGCCAGCACTCTGGGGCAGACCCAAGAGACCCAGTACTTC | CASTLGQTQETQYF
TRBJ1-1 | - | many | TRBV12-3/TRBV12-4 | TGTGCCAGCAATAGGCCGAACACTGAAGCTTTCTTT | CASNRPNTEAFF
TRBJ2-1 | - | - | TRBV30 | TGTGCCTGGAGTGTCGGGGGAACTTACAATGAGCAGTTCTTC | CAWSVGGTYNEQFF